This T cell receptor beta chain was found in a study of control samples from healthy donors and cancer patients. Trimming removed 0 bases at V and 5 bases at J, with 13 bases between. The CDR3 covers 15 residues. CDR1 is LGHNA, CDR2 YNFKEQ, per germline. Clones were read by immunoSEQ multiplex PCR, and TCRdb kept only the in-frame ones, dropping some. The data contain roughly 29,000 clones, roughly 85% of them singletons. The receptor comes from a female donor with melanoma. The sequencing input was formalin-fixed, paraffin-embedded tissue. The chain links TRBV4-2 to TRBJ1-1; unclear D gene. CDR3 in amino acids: CASSQEPVGGTEAFF. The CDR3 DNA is TGTGCCAGCAGCCAAGAACCCGTGGGAGGGACTGAAGCTTTCTTT.